A single sample is the source of the 17 T cell receptor beta chains below, sequenced in a study of T-cell memory formation after mild COVID-19 (dated by TCRdb to 2020 to 2022). Receptor amplification or capture employed 5' RACE. Data came from an Illumina NovaSeq 6000. TCRdb cleaned the public reads at Q25 with fastp, built clones with MiXCR and kept in-frame beta chains. Each entry merges the rows of one CDR3 protein and shows their most common DNA and genes. A total of around 300,000 distinct CDR3 sequences appear in this sample, over 10% of them only once. Jointly, the top ten make up about a fifth of the sample. Sequenced material: PBMCs or a T cell subset sorted from them (not recorded which). These receptors were taken from a man younger than 35 who had mild COVID-19 (a few samples of this study predate the infection). The sample titles of this study are shuffled in the database, so cell type and time point are left out; the donor was told from shared clones.

This sequence joins TRBV10-3 and TRBJ2-7; TRBD2 matches at 8 bases. The CDR3 runs to 12 residues. Germline CDR1 ENHRY, CDR2 SYGVKD. After removal of 9 bases from V and 2 bases from J, the junction contained 3 bases not matched to a gene. The CDR3 coding sequence is TGTGCCATTTTAGCGGGAACCTACGAGCAGTACGTC. It encodes CAILAGTYEQYV.

This chain joins TRBV7-9 and TRBJ1-5, with D tentatively TRBD1 (6 bases). Germline CDR1 reads SEHNR; CDR2 reads FQNEAQ (reference sequence). The CDR3 is 14 residues long. Trimming left V 5 bases short and J 5 bases short, with 13 bases between. CDR3 nucleotide sequence: TGTGCCAGCAGCCCCCTGGGGGCCGATCAGCCCCAGCATTTT. Protein sequence: CASSPLGADQPQHF. The variable domain in full, completed from reference TRBV7-9 and TRBJ1-5, reads DTGVSQNPRHKITKRGQNVTFRCDPISEHNRLYWYRQTLGQGPEFLTYFQNEAQLEKSRLLSDRFSAERPKGSFSTLEIQRTEQGDSAMYLCASSPLGADQPQHFGDGTRLSIL.

This clonotype was picked up a small number of times. This rearrangement joins TRBV5-1 to TRBJ2-7, with 7 bases aligning to TRBD1. Germline V CDR1 and CDR2: SGHRS, YFSETQ. The trim removed 1 base at V and 6 bases at J, leaving 4 bases unmatched. The CDR3 is 13 residues long. The CDR3 protein is CASSLTGVVEQYF. CDR3 nucleotides: TGCGCCAGCAGCTTGACAGGGGTGGTCGAGCAGTACTTC.

This clonotype was detected only a few times. The chain couples TRBV4-1 to TRBJ2-3, with 9 positions matching TRBD2. Germline V gene lookup returns CDR1 MGHRA and CDR2 YSYEKL. V shed 4 bases, J shed 0 bases, and the junction held 8 bases outside the gene matches. The CDR3 length is 17 residues. The CDR3, as DNA: TGCGCCAGCAGCCGGCGGACTAGCGCCTCTAGCACAGATACGCAGTATTTT. Translation: CASSRRTSASSTDTQYF.

This chain connects TRBV20-1 to TRBJ2-5, with D uncertain. Germline V lookup: CDR1 DFQATT, CDR2 SNEGSKA (reference sequence). The germline V and J ends were trimmed by 3 bases and 4 bases, with 9 bases remaining between them. The CDR3 is made up of 12 amino acids. Here the CDR3 reads CSASRPRETQYF. CDR3 bases: TGCAGTGCTAGCAGGCCAAGAGAGACCCAGTACTTC.

This clonotype was counted a few times. V usage is TRBV28 and J usage is TRBJ2-7; the D is unclear. Trimming pared 6 bases from V and 2 bases from J, leaving 17 bases between. Germline V gene lookup returns CDR1 MDHEN and CDR2 SYDVKM. The CDR3 contains 15 residues. The CDR3, as DNA: TGTGCCAGCAGGTCGGACGGAGCTGAGACCTACGAGCAGTACGTC. Encoded protein: CASRSDGAETYEQYV.

This clonotype occurred many times. The V call is TRBV28, the J call TRBJ2-5; D is perhaps TRBD1 (6 bases). Trimming took off 6 bases at V and 5 bases at J, with 16 bases between the two ends. This CDR3 is built from 14 residues. From germline, CDR1 is MDHEN and CDR2 SYDVKM. In nucleotides, the CDR3 is TGTGCCAGCAGGGGAAGGGGGAGATGGGAGACCCAGTACTTC. Residues: CASRGRGRWETQYF. The full variable domain, with the rest looked up from reference TRBV28 and TRBJ2-5, is DVKVTQSSRYLVKRTGEKVFLECVQDMDHENMFWYRQDPGLGLRLIYFSYDVKMKEKGDIPEGYSVSREKKERFSLILESASTNQTSMYLCASRGRGRWETQYFGPGTRLLVL.

This clonotype turned up a few times. DNA for the CDR3: TGTGCCAGCAGCCGCCTACAGGGGTTTGTATCCTACGAGCAGTACTTC. It is translated as CASSRLQGFVSYEQYF. The V gene is TRBV7-6, the J gene TRBJ2-7; 7 bases fit TRBD1. The CDR3 contains 16 residues. Germline lookup yields CDR1 SGHVS and CDR2 FNYEAQ. The junction had 11 bases not matched to a gene; V was cut back by 5 bases and J by 1 base.

The gene calls are TRBV5-1 and TRBJ1-1; the D is unclear. Looked up from germline, CDR1 is SGHRS and CDR2 is YFSETQ. Trimming took 9 bases from V and 0 from J, leaving 12 bases between them. This CDR3 comprises 13 residues. The CDR3 loop is CATRAVMNTEAFF. CDR3 DNA sequence: TGCGCCACCCGGGCAGTCATGAACACTGAAGCTTTCTTT.

The chain has TRBV20-1 and TRBJ2-5; tentatively, D is TRBD1 or TRBD2 (5 bases each). CDR3 length: 14 residues. Germline CDR1 DFQATT, CDR2 SNEGSKA (reference sequence). V was cut by 5 bases and J by 5 bases, with 18 bases left in between. The CDR3 protein is CSALKATEGETQYF. CDR3 in DNA: TGCAGTGCTTTAAAGGCAACCGAGGGGGAGACCCAGTACTTC.

There are a few counts of this clonotype. The chain carries TRBV20-1 and TRBJ2-1; tentative D call: TRBD1 (5 bases). The CDR3 sequence is 17 residues long. Germline CDR1 and CDR2: DFQATT and SNEGSKA (reference sequence). V shed 0 bases and J shed 5 bases, with 20 bases lying between them. CDR3 in DNA: TGCAGTGCTAGAGATTGGGCAGGGAAGGCGTGGCACAATGAGCAGTTCTTC. Translated: CSARDWAGKAWHNEQFF.

The chain couples TRBV20-1 to TRBJ1-2; unclear D gene. The CDR3 has 13 residues. Germline values: CDR1 DFQATT, CDR2 SNEGSKA (reference sequence). V was pared by 0 bases and J by 8 bases, with 13 bases between. The CDR3 here is CSAREPWGKGYTF. CDR3 coding DNA: TGCAGTGCTAGAGAGCCCTGGGGAAAAGGCTACACCTTC.

This clonotype was observed a few times. The genes are TRBV19 and TRBJ2-3; 7 nucleotides line up with TRBD2. The germline gives CDR1 LNHDA, CDR2 SQIVND (reference sequence). Trimming at V came to 7 bases and at J to 1 base, leaving 5 bases not matched to a gene. There are 14 residues in the CDR3. The CDR3 is CASKDLAGTDTQYF. The CDR3 nucleotides read TGTGCCAGTAAGGACCTAGCGGGCACAGATACGCAGTATTTT.

The J gene is TRBJ2-1, the V gene TRBV29-1; D is perhaps TRBD1 (5 bases). This CDR3 region has 14 residues. Between the trimmed V and J ends, which lost 8 bases and 7 bases, there was a span of 21 bases. Germline CDR1 SQVTM, CDR2 ANQGSEA. The CDR3 DNA reads as TGCAGCTTTCCCCGGCAGGGAATAAGGAATGAGCAGTTCTTC. Its protein product is CSFPRQGIRNEQFF.

This sequence joins TRBV29-1 and TRBJ2-3, with a weak D call TRBD1 (6 bases). The CDR3 contains 14 residues. Germline lookup yields CDR1 SQVTM and CDR2 ANQGSEA. The V and J ends lost 4 bases and 6 bases respectively, with 17 bases between them. Written as DNA, the CDR3 is TGCAGCGTTGGCACAGGGTCCCTCCCCGATACGCAGTATTTT. Protein: CSVGTGSLPDTQYF.

This clonotype was found many times. The V gene is TRBV12-3 or TRBV12-4, the J gene TRBJ1-5; 7 bases map to TRBD1. V lost 10 bases, J lost 2 bases, and 11 bases stayed unmatched. The CDR3 runs 15 residues. The CDR3 DNA reads as TGTGCCACGGGAAAACAGGGGATTGGCAATCAGCCCCAGCATTTT. It translates to CATGKQGIGNQPQHF.

The rearrangement uses TRBV6-2 or TRBV6-3 and TRBJ2-1; D not certain. CDR1 and CDR2 from the germline V gene are MNHEY and SVGEGT. The length of the CDR3 is 12 residues. V was cut by 2 bases and J by 8 bases, with 7 bases left in between. CDR3 loop: CASSYVSHEQFF. The CDR3 DNA reads TGTGCCAGCAGTTACGTATCCCATGAGCAGTTCTTC.